Following are 22 T cell receptor beta chains from one sample sequenced in a study of blood T cells in healthy people across ages. A second PCR of 7 to 11 cycles used a sample-barcoded 5' primer and a J-beta primer mix. In TCRdb, the 5' RACE reads were re-called with MiXCR into one record per CDR3 protein. The repertoire holds 1.5 million to 2 million distinct CDR3 sequences, about 39% seen once, with about 23% in the top ten. Sequencing was done on a sample of blood. All receptors derive from a human donor in good health.

In this sample, this clonotype turned up once. With a much larger clone just one base away, this may be a read error. The chain combines TRBV9 with TRBJ1-5; D gene uncertain. CDR1 and CDR2 from the germline V gene are SGDLS and YYNGEE. The CDR3 sequence is 14 residues long. The V end was cut by 3 bases, the J end by 6 bases, with 13 bases between. The CDR3 region is CASSARRRGQPQHF. CDR3 sequence (DNA): TGTGCCAGCAGCGCCCGGCGTCGGGGTCAGCCCCAGCATTTT.

A few counts support this clonotype. The chain links TRBV29-1 to TRBJ2-7; D call uncertain. The V gene's germline CDR1 is SQVTM and CDR2 ANQGSEA. Trimming removed 5 bases at V and 2 bases at J, with 7 bases between. The CDR3 is made up of 11 amino acids. The CDR3 protein is CSVSIAYEQYF. CDR3 nucleotide sequence: TGCAGCGTTAGTATCGCCTACGAGCAGTACTTC.

The V gene is TRBV28, the J gene TRBJ2-7; D unclear. CDR1 and CDR2 (germline): MDHEN, SYDVKM. V was shortened by 5 bases and J by 4 bases, with 9 bases between the two germline ends. CDR3 length: 12 amino acids. CDR3 bases: TGTGCCAGCAGTCCACAGAAATACGAGCAGTACTTC. Protein: CASSPQKYEQYF.

This clonotype was seen repeatedly, ten times or more. J is TRBJ2-1 and V is TRBV10-3; TRBD2 is a possible D gene (6 bases). The germline V gene encodes CDR1 ENHRY and CDR2 SYGVKD. The CDR3 runs 14 residues. The V gene lost 3 bases and the J gene lost 7 bases, with 13 bases spanning the gap. The CDR3 reads CAISEGSGRNEQFF. Written as DNA, the CDR3 is TGTGCCATCAGTGAAGGGTCAGGGAGGAATGAGCAGTTCTTC.

This clonotype was observed a few times. CDR3 region: CSASQSTGHQPQHF. CDR3 DNA sequence: TGCAGTGCTAGTCAATCGACAGGCCATCAGCCCCAGCATTTT. The chain couples TRBV20-1 to TRBJ1-5; tentatively, D is TRBD1 (6 bases). The ends were cut back, 3 bases at V and 5 bases at J, with 14 bases in the middle. The CDR3 spans 14 residues. Per the germline V gene, CDR1 is DFQATT and CDR2 is SNEGSKA (reference sequence).

This clonotype was counted a few times. The V call is TRBV29-1, the J call TRBJ1-1; 8 nucleotides match TRBD1. The CDR3 totals 17 residues. Germline V gives CDR1 SQVTM, CDR2 ANQGSEA. The J segment lost 5 bases and the V segment lost 0 bases, leaving 14 bases of the junction unmatched. DNA of the CDR3: TGCAGCGTTGAAGATCTTTTGACAGGGGACCTTAGGACTGAAGCTTTCTTT. Residues: CSVEDLLTGDLRTEAFF.

A word on this clonotype: A much larger clone is a single base away; this may be a read error. The CDR3 here is CASSFAGRRNSPPHF. The CDR3, as DNA: TGTGCCAGCAGTTTCGCCGGGCGGAGAAATTCACCCCCCCACTTT. The chain is built from TRBV6-2 or TRBV6-3 and TRBJ1-6; D is ambiguous. The CDR3 spans 15 residues. The germline gives CDR1 MNHEY, CDR2 SVGEGT.

The chain is built from TRBV7-3 and TRBJ2-1; 14 positions match TRBD2. After removal of 6 bases from V and 0 bases from J, the junction contained 19 bases not matched to a gene. This CDR3 spans 22 amino acids. CDR1 SGHTA and CDR2 FQGTGA come from the germline V gene. DNA of the CDR3: TGTGCCAGCAGTCAAGCCATCGGGACTAGCGGGGGCTACTTGAGCTCCTACAATGAGCAGTTCTTC. Its protein product is CASSQAIGTSGGYLSSYNEQFF.

This clonotype turned up a few times. The chain couples TRBV29-1 to TRBJ1-2, with D uncertain. The CDR3 contains 11 residues. V shed 3 bases and J shed 5 bases, with 7 bases lying between them. Germline CDR1 reads SQVTM; CDR2 reads ANQGSEA. The CDR3: CSVDVMYGYTF. The DNA for the CDR3 is TGCAGCGTTGACGTGATGTATGGCTACACCTTC.

This clonotype has more than one count but fewer than ten. The rearrangement uses TRBV4-1 and TRBJ2-2; 8 positions match TRBD2. Unmatched junction bases numbered 5, after V lost 2 bases and J lost 3 bases. CDR1 and CDR2 (germline): MGHRA, YSYEKL. The CDR3 extends over 16 amino acids. This CDR3 is CASSQLGTRDTGELFF. The CDR3 nucleotides are TGCGCCAGCAGCCAACTGGGGACTAGAGACACCGGGGAGCTGTTTTTT.

The chain couples TRBV29-1 to TRBJ2-4, with D possibly matching TRBD2 (5 bases). The J call is uncertain, as TRBJ2-7 better fits the DNA end. Germline V gives CDR1 SQVTM, CDR2 ANQGSEA. This CDR3 contains 14 residues. In DNA, the CDR3 is TGCAGCGTTGGGTCGTCCCGGGGTTTGTACGAGCAGTACTTC. Its translation: CSVGSSRGLYEQYF.

The rearrangement joins TRBV7-8 to TRBJ1-1, with TRBD1 as a possible D gene (5 bases). Trimming took 4 bases from V and 7 from J, leaving 19 bases between them. There are 15 residues in the CDR3. CDR1 SGHVS and CDR2 FQNEAQ come from the germline V gene. Here the CDR3 DNA reads TGTGCCAGCAGCTCCACGGGTGGGGGGTCTGGTGAAGCTTTCTTT. Translating gives CASSSTGGGSGEAFF.

This clonotype was detected only a few times. The chain recombines TRBV20-1 with TRBJ2-5, with D possibly matching TRBD1 (5 bases). The germline V and J ends were trimmed by 5 bases and 1 base, with 11 bases remaining between them. The CDR3 totals 13 residues. Germline V CDR1 and CDR2: DFQATT, SNEGSKA (reference sequence). CDR3 in amino acids: CSAPRQIQETQYF. The CDR3 DNA is TGCAGTGCTCCGCGACAGATCCAAGAGACCCAGTACTTC.

In this sample, this clonotype turned up a few times. The chain couples TRBV6-2 or TRBV6-3 to TRBJ2-7, with D possibly matching TRBD1 (6 bases). The V and J ends lost 2 bases and 6 bases respectively, with 8 bases between them. The V gene's germline CDR1 is MNHEY and CDR2 SVGEGT. The CDR3 covers 12 residues. The CDR3 loop reads CASSYMTGEQYF. CDR3 in DNA: TGTGCCAGCAGTTACATGACAGGCGAGCAGTACTTC.

The chain combines TRBV18 with TRBJ2-3; D may be TRBD2 (5 bases). This CDR3 is 16 amino acids long. Trimming cost V 3 bases and J 1 base, with 14 bases left between them. Looked up from germline, CDR1 is KGHSH and CDR2 is LQKENI. CDR3 bases: TGTGCCAGCTCACCCCTGCTAGCTGGGGGCACAGATACGCAGTATTTT. Translation gives CASSPLLAGGTDTQYF.

This rearrangement joins TRBV6-6 to TRBJ2-4, with D perhaps assigned TRBD1 or TRBD2 (6 bases each). TRBJ2-5 explains the end of the DNA better; the J call may be wrong. This CDR3 spans 13 amino acids. CDR1 and CDR2 (germline): MNHNY, SVGAGI (reference sequence). CDR3 sequence reads: CASSYKGGETQYF. DNA of the CDR3: TGTGCCAGCAGTTACAAGGGGGGAGAGACCCAGTACTTC.

To note about this clonotype: A much larger clone differs by one base, so this may be a read error. Likely a read error: the CDR3 ends without its conserved phenylalanine or tryptophan. The rearrangement joins TRBV5-4 to TRBJ2-1; D might be TRBD1 or TRBD2, each matching 6 bases. The germline CDR1 and CDR2 sequences are SGHNT and YYREEE (reference sequence). Trimming stripped 1 base from V and 6 bases from J, with 11 bases between. CDR3 length: 14 residues. The CDR3 loop is CASSLRGARNEQFV. Here the CDR3 DNA reads TGTGCCAGCAGCTTGAGGGGGGCGCGCAATGAGCAGTTCGTC.

This clonotype was counted only a few times. The J gene is TRBJ2-4, the V gene TRBV4-3; TRBD2 agrees at 14 bases. Judging by the DNA end, TRBJ2-5 fits better; the J call may be wrong. The CDR3 covers 18 residues. CDR1 is LGHNA and CDR2 is YSLEER in the germline V gene. The DNA for the CDR3 is TGCGCCAGCAGCCAAAACGGACTAGCGGGGGGCCGGGTTAAGACCCAGTACTTC. It specifies CASSQNGLAGGRVKTQYF.

This clonotype was seen more than once but under ten times. V gene TRBV4-2 combines with J gene TRBJ1-2, with D unresolved. Trimming removed 1 base at V and 4 bases at J, with 22 bases between. The CDR3 is 18 amino acids. Germline CDR1 and CDR2: LGHNA and YNFKEQ. The CDR3, as DNA: TGTGCCAGCAGCCAAGTGGCAGGCCCCCGGGGAATGTTCTATGGCTACACCTTC. Translating it yields CASSQVAGPRGMFYGYTF.

V gene TRBV11-1 combines with J gene TRBJ2-3; 12 nucleotides align to TRBD2. The CDR3 consists of 16 residues. Germline CDR1 SGHAT, CDR2 FQDESV (reference sequence). Germline trimming cut 5 bases from V and 3 bases from J; bases unmatched to any gene: 6. CDR3 bases: TGTGCCAGCAGCCCCATACTAGCGGGGGGAACAGATACGCAGTATTTT. Amino acids: CASSPILAGGTDTQYF. The variable domain in full, with the rest retrieved from reference TRBV11-1 and TRBJ2-3, is EAEVAQSPRYKITEKSQAVAFWCDPISGHATLYWYRQILGQGPELLVQFQDESVVDDSQLPKDRFSAERLKGVDSTLKIQPAELGDSAMYLCASSPILAGGTDTQYFGPGTRLTVL.

This chain joins TRBV7-2 and TRBJ2-1; D unclear. Germline V CDR1 and CDR2: SGHTA, FQGNSA. The V and J ends lost 3 bases and 12 bases respectively, with 9 bases between them. This CDR3 has 11 amino acids. The CDR3: CASSFIYGQFF. The CDR3 nucleotides read TGTGCCAGCAGCTTTATTTATGGGCAGTTCTTC. Combining the CDR3 with reference TRBV7-2 and TRBJ2-1 gives the whole variable domain GAGVSQSPSNKVTEKGKDVELRCDPISGHTALYWYRQSLGQGLEFLIYFQGNSAPDKSGLPSDRFSAERTGGSVSTLTIQRTQQEDSAVYLCASSFIYGQFFGPGTRLTVL.

The rearrangement links TRBV2 to TRBJ2-7; D possibly corresponds to TRBD2 (5 bases). CDR1 is SNHLY and CDR2 is FYNNEI in the germline V gene. The CDR3 loop spans 13 amino acids. The germline V and J ends were trimmed by 6 bases and 2 bases, with 11 bases remaining between them. The CDR3 nucleotides are TGTGCCAGCAGGGACTCACCGACCTACGAGCAGTACTTC. Protein sequence: CASRDSPTYEQYF.